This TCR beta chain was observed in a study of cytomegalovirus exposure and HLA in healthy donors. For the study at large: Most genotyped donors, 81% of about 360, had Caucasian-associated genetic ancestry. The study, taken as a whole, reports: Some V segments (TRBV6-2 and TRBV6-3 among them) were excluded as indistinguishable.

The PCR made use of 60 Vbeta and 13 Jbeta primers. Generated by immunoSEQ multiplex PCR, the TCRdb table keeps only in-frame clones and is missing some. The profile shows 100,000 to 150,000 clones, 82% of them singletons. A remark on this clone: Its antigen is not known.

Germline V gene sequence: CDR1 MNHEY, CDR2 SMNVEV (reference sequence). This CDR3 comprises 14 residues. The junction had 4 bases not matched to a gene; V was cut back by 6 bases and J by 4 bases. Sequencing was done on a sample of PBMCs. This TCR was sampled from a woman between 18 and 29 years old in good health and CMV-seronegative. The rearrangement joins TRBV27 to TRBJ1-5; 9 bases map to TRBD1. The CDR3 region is CASSPGTGNQPQHF. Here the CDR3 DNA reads TGTGCCAGCAGCCCCGGGACAGGGAATCAGCCCCAGCATTTT.